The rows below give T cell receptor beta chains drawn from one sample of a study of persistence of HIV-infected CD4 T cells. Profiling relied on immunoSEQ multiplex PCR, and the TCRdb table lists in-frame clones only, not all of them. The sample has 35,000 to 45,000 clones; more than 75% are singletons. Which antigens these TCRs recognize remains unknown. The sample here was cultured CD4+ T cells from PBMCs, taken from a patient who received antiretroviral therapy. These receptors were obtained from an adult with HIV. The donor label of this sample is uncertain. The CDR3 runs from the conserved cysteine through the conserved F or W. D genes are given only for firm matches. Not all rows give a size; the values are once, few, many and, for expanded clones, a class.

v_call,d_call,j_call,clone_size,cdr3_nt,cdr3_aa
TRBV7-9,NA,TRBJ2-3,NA,TGTGCCAGCAGCTTGACAGCATTAACAGATACGCAGTATTTT,CASSLTALTDTQYF
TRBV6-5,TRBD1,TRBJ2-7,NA,TGTGCCAGCAGTAATCGACAGGGAACAGGGCAGTACTTC,CASSNRQGTGQYF
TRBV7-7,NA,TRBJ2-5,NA,TGTGCCAGCAGCCCGGCCTTATTTGGTGGGGGAGAGACCCAGTACTTC,CASSPALFGGGETQYF
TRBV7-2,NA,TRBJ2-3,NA,TGTGCCAGCAGCTTAGAGATTAGCCCCACAGATACGCAGTATTTT,CASSLEISPTDTQYF
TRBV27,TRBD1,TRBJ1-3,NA,TGTGCCAGCAGTCGAACAGGGGGCCCTGGAAACACCATATATTTT,CASSRTGGPGNTIYF
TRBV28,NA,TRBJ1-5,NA,TGTGCCAGCAGTTTTAGACAGGTTCACGAAGGCAATCAGCCCCAGCATTTT,CASSFRQVHEGNQPQHF
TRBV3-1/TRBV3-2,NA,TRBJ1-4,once,TGTGCCAGCAGCCAAGACTGGCAGATTGCAACTAATGAAAAACTGTTTTTT,CASSQDWQIATNEKLFF
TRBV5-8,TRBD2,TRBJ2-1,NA,TGTGCCAGCAGCGACCCGGGACTAGCGGGTCAGGAAGAGCAGTTCTTC,CASSDPGLAGQEEQFF
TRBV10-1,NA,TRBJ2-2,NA,TGCGCCAGCAGTAGCCGGCCAGGGGTCTCCGGGGAGCTGTTTTTT,CASSSRPGVSGELFF
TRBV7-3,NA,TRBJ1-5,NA,TGTGCCAGCAGCTTAACTCACGGGCGGGCCAGAAAGAATCAGCCCCAGCATTTT,CASSLTHGRARKNQPQHF
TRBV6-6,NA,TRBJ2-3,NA,TGTGCCAGCAGGGAAGGGGCGGCAGATACGCAGTATTTT,CASREGAADTQYF
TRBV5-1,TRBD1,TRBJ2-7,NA,TGCGCCAGCAGCTTGGGGGACAGTTCCTACGAGCAGTACTTC,CASSLGDSSYEQYF
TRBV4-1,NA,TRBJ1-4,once,TGCGCCAGCAGCCAAGAGTGGCCTTCAAGGGAAAAACTGTTTTTT,CASSQEWPSREKLFF
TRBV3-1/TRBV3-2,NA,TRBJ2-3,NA,TGTGCCAGCAGCCAAGATGGGGCAGGATTCGATACGCAGTATTTT,CASSQDGAGFDTQYF